This record concerns one T cell receptor (beta chain) sequence. No antigen is known for it. This CDR3 region has 16 residues. V lost 2 bases and J 4 bases, leaving 18 bases between the germline ends. The germline V gene encodes CDR1 MGHRA and CDR2 YSYEKL. This sample is drawn from a study of shared clonotypes between healthy human individuals. Overall study results and limits: Represented genetic and exposure-history diversity was restricted by having few donors. Clonotypes shared by all four donors outscored non-shared clonotypes in generation probability.

In the sorted-subset replicate PCRs, approximately 200 ng DNA, 25,000 to 30,000 T cell genomes, was used. Produced via immunoSEQ multiplex PCR; TCRdb's table is partial and in-frame only. The sample holds under 2,000,000 clones, roughly 94% seen once. Terminally differentiated effector memory CD45RA+ cells were excluded by CCR7 positive selection of CD45RO-negative cells. Every one of the donors was a Caucasian adult that lived in Nashville, Tennessee. The chain recombines TRBV4-1 with TRBJ2-7; D is perhaps TRBD1 or TRBD2 (5 bases each). The specimen sequenced was naive CD8+ T cells sorted from blood. This TCR was recovered from a man younger than 35 in good health. Written as DNA, the CDR3 is TGCGCCAGCAGCCAAAAAGGGACGACCGATAGGTACGAGCAGTACTTC. It codes for CASSQKGTTDRYEQYF.